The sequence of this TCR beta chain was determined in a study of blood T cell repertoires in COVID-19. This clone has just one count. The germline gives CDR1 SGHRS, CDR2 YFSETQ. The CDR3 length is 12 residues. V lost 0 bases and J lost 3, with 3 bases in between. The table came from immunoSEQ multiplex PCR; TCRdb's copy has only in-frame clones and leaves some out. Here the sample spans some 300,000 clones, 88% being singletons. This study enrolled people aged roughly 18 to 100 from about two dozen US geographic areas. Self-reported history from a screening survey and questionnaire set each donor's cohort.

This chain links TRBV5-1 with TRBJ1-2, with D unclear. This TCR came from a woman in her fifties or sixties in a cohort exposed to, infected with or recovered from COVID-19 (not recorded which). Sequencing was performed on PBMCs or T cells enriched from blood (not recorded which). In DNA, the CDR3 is TGCGCCAGCAGCTTGGCCGACTATGGCTACACCTTC. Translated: CASSLADYGYTF.